These 16 T cell receptor beta chains share one sample of origin, sequenced in a study of T cells in Graves' hyperthyroidism and ophthalmopathy. Amplification targeted TCR beta CDR3 regions from RNA transcripts. The HTBI primer set served for first-round RT-PCR of the TCR CDR3. TCRdb itself ran the multiplex PCR reads through MiXCR, one entry per CDR3 protein. The data contain approximately 590,000 distinct CDR3 sequences, 15% to 17% of them singletons. The specimen was blood. These receptors were collected from a woman in her twenties or thirties with Graves' hyperthyroidism.

This clonotype was recorded many times. The chain employs TRBV28 and TRBJ2-2; 13 nucleotides line up with TRBD2. From germline, CDR1 is MDHEN and CDR2 SYDVKM. J gave up 7 bases and V 2 bases, and 7 bases lay outside the gene matches. The CDR3 is made up of 17 amino acids. The DNA for the CDR3 is TGTGCCAGCAGTTTAATGTTGGGACTAGCGGGAAGCGGGGAGCTGTTTTTT. Its protein product is CASSLMLGLAGSGELFF.

This clonotype was picked up many times. The chain employs TRBV20-1 and TRBJ1-2; maybe TRBD1 (5 bases). Trimming stripped 1 base from V and 6 bases from J, with 12 bases between. This CDR3 is built from 13 residues. Germline V gene data show CDR1 as DFQATT and CDR2 as SNEGSKA (reference sequence). The CDR3 region has the DNA TGCAGTGCTAGAGCGCAAGGGGACCATGGCTACACCTTC. Protein sequence: CSARAQGDHGYTF.

At least ten counts were recorded for this clonotype. The V call is TRBV9, the J call TRBJ1-1, with D unclear. The CDR3 runs to 15 residues. Trimming left V 0 bases short and J 6 bases short, with 15 bases between. The V gene's germline CDR1 is SGDLS and CDR2 YYNGEE. The CDR3 loop reads CASSVGPAGSPEAFF. DNA for the CDR3: TGTGCCAGCAGCGTAGGACCGGCGGGGTCCCCTGAAGCTTTCTTT.

The chain carries TRBV6-1 and TRBJ1-2, with unresolved D. Germline V gene lookup returns CDR1 MNHNS and CDR2 SASEGT. The length of the CDR3 is 12 residues. The ends were cut back, 8 bases at V and 4 bases at J, with 11 bases in the middle. The CDR3, as DNA: TGTGCCAGCGGGGAGGAAACCTATGGCTACACCTTC. Encoded protein: CASGEETYGYTF.

This clonotype came up many times. The V and J genes are TRBV7-2 and TRBJ2-7; 9 bases match TRBD1. The germline gives CDR1 SGHTA, CDR2 FQGNSA. J lost 9 bases, V lost 5 bases, and 8 bases had no gene match. The CDR3 sequence is 13 residues long. The CDR3 DNA reads TGTGCCAGCAGCCAGGACAGGGGTTTGTGGCAGTACTTC. This encodes CASSQDRGLWQYF.

The gene calls are TRBV5-1 and TRBJ1-2; the match to TRBD1 covers 9 bases. Germline values: CDR1 SGHRS, CDR2 YFSETQ. Unmatched junction bases numbered 13, after V lost 3 bases and J lost 7 bases. The CDR3 totals 16 residues. Written as DNA, the CDR3 is TGCGCCAGCAGCTCGGGGACAGGGCCTCAGCGGGGTGGCTACACCTTC. This codes for CASSSGTGPQRGGYTF. The variable domain in full, with the rest retrieved from reference TRBV5-1 and TRBJ1-2, is KAGVTQTPRYLIKTRGQQVTLSCSPISGHRSVSWYQQTPGQGLQFLFEYFSETQRNKGNFPGRFSGRQFSNSRSEMNVSTLELGDSALYLCASSSGTGPQRGGYTFGSGTRLTVV.

This clonotype was counted many times. This chain links TRBV20-1 with TRBJ2-5, with D perhaps given as TRBD1 or TRBD2 (6 bases each). Trimming removed 6 bases at V and 3 bases at J, with 14 bases between. The CDR3 extends over 13 amino acids. Looked up from germline, CDR1 is DFQATT and CDR2 is SNEGSKA (reference sequence). The CDR3 here is CSAGGYGEETQYF. In DNA form, the CDR3 reads TGCAGTGCCGGGGGCTATGGTGAAGAGACCCAGTACTTC.

The chain joins TRBV19 to TRBJ1-1; 10 nucleotides line up with TRBD1. The length of the CDR3 is 15 residues. Trimming cost V 6 bases and J 4 bases; bases outside gene matches: 8. The germline V gene has CDR1 LNHDA and CDR2 SQIVND (reference sequence). The CDR3 DNA follows: TGTGCCAGTAGCAGGAGACAGGGGGCGTTCACTGAAGCTTTCTTT. It specifies CASSRRQGAFTEAFF. The full variable domain, its missing parts supplied by reference TRBV19 and TRBJ1-1, is DGGITQSPKYLFRKEGQNVTLSCEQNLNHDAMYWYRQDPGQGLRLIYYSQIVNDFQKGDIAEGYSVSREKKESFPLTVTSAQKNPTAFYLCASSRRQGAFTEAFFGQGTRLTVV.

This clonotype was seen repeatedly, ten times or more. The chain links TRBV11-2 to TRBJ2-7, with D unclear. There are 13 residues in the CDR3. The germline CDR1 and CDR2 sequences are SGHAT and FQNNGV. Trimming removed 2 bases from V and 5 bases from J, with 10 bases in between. The CDR3 protein is CASSLKGFNEQYF. CDR3 sequence (DNA): TGTGCCAGCAGCTTAAAGGGTTTCAACGAGCAGTACTTC.

This chain connects TRBV15 to TRBJ2-7, with D unclear. The V end was cut by 0 bases, the J end by 5 bases, with 11 bases between. Germline V gene sequence: CDR1 LNHNV, CDR2 YYDKDF (reference sequence). This CDR3 region has 14 residues. The CDR3 loop reads CATSRDFDLNEQYF. CDR3 in DNA: TGTGCCACCAGCAGAGATTTTGATCTCAACGAGCAGTACTTC.

This chain links TRBV6-2 or TRBV6-3 with TRBJ2-1, with 7 bases matching TRBD2. Looked up from germline, CDR1 is MNHEY and CDR2 is SVGEGT. V lost 7 bases to trimming and J lost 3 bases; unmatched junction nucleotides: 6. This CDR3 has 14 amino acids. The CDR3 DNA follows: TGTGCCAGCATTTCGGGAGGACGCTACAATGAGCAGTTCTTC. Its translation is CASISGGRYNEQFF.

This clonotype was picked up a small number of times. The CDR3 DNA reads as TGTGCCAGCAGCGTAGCGGGGACTAGCACAGATACGCAGTATTTT. Translated, it gives CASSVAGTSTDTQYF. V and J are TRBV9 and TRBJ2-3; TRBD2 is a possible D gene (6 bases). CDR3 length: 15 residues. V dropped 0 bases and J dropped 0 bases, with 8 bases sitting between them. Germline V gene data show CDR1 as SGDLS and CDR2 as YYNGEE.

This clonotype was detected many times. The chain combines TRBV5-1 with TRBJ2-1, with D maybe TRBD1 (5 bases). Germline CDR1 is SGHRS and CDR2 is YFSETQ. The CDR3 runs 15 residues. With 2 bases removed from V and 3 bases from J, the gap between germline ends came to 12 bases. This chain's CDR3 is CASSFGQVGYNEQFF. The CDR3 nucleotides are TGCGCCAGCAGCTTCGGACAAGTCGGCTACAATGAGCAGTTCTTC.

V and J are TRBV27 and TRBJ1-4; 9 positions agree with TRBD1. The ends lost 4 bases at V and 7 bases at J; junction bases unmatched: 7. Germline CDR1 reads MNHEY; CDR2 reads SMNVEV (reference sequence). The CDR3 extends over 15 amino acids. The CDR3 loop reads CASSSMGQGSEKLFF. The CDR3 DNA sequence: TGTGCCAGCAGTTCCATGGGACAGGGTTCTGAAAAACTGTTTTTT. The complete variable domain, with remaining parts taken from reference TRBV27 and TRBJ1-4, reads EAQVTQNPRYLITVTGKKLTVTCSQNMNHEYMSWYRQDPGLGLRQIYYSMNVEVTDKGDVPEGYKVSRKEKRNFPLILESPSPNQTSLYFCASSSMGQGSEKLFFGSGTQLSVL.

This clonotype has more than one count but fewer than ten. CDR3 sequence (DNA): TGTGCCAGCAGCTTATTGCGGGGGGAGCTGTTTTTT. It specifies CASSLLRGELFF. V gene TRBV7-6 combines with J gene TRBJ2-2; D remains ambiguous. This CDR3 is 12 amino acids long. V dropped 2 bases and J dropped 8 bases, with 6 bases sitting between them. CDR1 is SGHVS and CDR2 is FNYEAQ in the germline V gene.

The table lists this clonotype with many counts. The rearrangement joins TRBV20-1 to TRBJ2-4; no reliable D call. Germline V CDR1 and CDR2: DFQATT, SNEGSKA (reference sequence). The germline V and J ends were trimmed by 3 bases and 5 bases, with 8 bases remaining between them. CDR3 length: 12 amino acids. The CDR3 DNA is TGCAGTGCTAGTGAGCAGCAAAACATTCAGTACTTC. It is translated as CSASEQQNIQYF.